A selection of T cell receptor beta chains follows, all from one sample in a study of CD8 T cells in Susac syndrome. Using its own MiXCR run on the immunoSEQ multiplex PCR reads, TCRdb lists one record per CDR3 protein. The data show 130,000 or so distinct CDR3 sequences, about 95% seen once. The source material was CD4+ T cells from PBMCs. The receptor set was obtained from a human donor with multiple sclerosis. CDR3s include the opening cysteine and the closing phenylalanine or tryptophan. D genes are given only for firm matches. Not every row has a clone size; where given, it reads once, few, many or a size class.

J gene | D gene | V gene | clone size | CDR3 DNA | CDR3 protein
TRBJ2-4 | . | TRBV30 | . | TGTGCCTGGAGCGGCACAGGGTCCAAAAACATTCAGTACTTC | CAWSGTGSKNIQYF
TRBJ1-2 | . | TRBV9 | . | TGTGCCAGCAGCGTCCGCGACAGCTATGGCTACACCTTC | CASSVRDSYGYTF
TRBJ1-5 | TRBD1 | TRBV12-3/TRBV12-4 | once | TGTGCCAGCAGTTTTAACAGGGGGGGCAATCAGCCCCAGCATTTT | CASSFNRGGNQPQHF
TRBJ2-3 | TRBD2 | TRBV20-1 | . | TGCAGTGCTAGAGATGTTACTAGCGGGAGAGGAGATACGCAGTATTTT | CSARDVTSGRGDTQYF
TRBJ2-5 | . | TRBV20-1 | . | TGCAGTGCTAGAGGTCTTCGGAGGGGGGCCATGGAGACCCAGTACTTC | CSARGLRRGAMETQYF
TRBJ1-6 | . | TRBV7-2 | . | TGTGCCAGCAGCTTAGCGCAGGGCCTAAATTCACCCCTCCACTTT | CASSLAQGLNSPLHF
TRBJ1-1 | TRBD1 | TRBV28 | . | TGTGCCAGCAGTTTATTTGGCCGGGGGACAGGGGGGAAAGCTTTCTTT | CASSLFGRGTGGKAFF
TRBJ1-2 | TRBD1 | TRBV4-2 | . | TGTGCCAGCAGCCAAGCCGGGACAGCTAACTATGGCTACACCTTC | CASSQAGTANYGYTF
TRBJ1-5 | . | TRBV30 | . | TGTGCCTGGAGTGTAGAGAATTGGGAGCCCCAGCATTTT | CAWSVENWEPQHF
TRBJ2-7 | . | TRBV27 | . | TGTGCCAGCAGTAGCCGTATAGGGGGGTACGAGCAGTACTTC | CASSSRIGGYEQYF
TRBJ1-1 | TRBD1 | TRBV30 | . | TGTGCCTGGAGTCCATGGAGGGGGCTGGCCACTGAAGCTTTCTTT | CAWSPWRGLATEAFF
TRBJ1-6 | . | TRBV7-2 | once | TGTGCCACCTCGGGAGGCGAGGTAGGCTCACCCCTCCACTTT | CATSGGEVGSPLHF
TRBJ2-7 | TRBD1 | TRBV20-1 | . | TGCAGTGCTTGGACAGGGGTGGCGACCTACGAGCAGTACTTC | CSAWTGVATYEQYF
TRBJ2-7 | TRBD1 | TRBV20-1 | . | TGCAGTGCGGAAACAGGGGGTTTCTACGAGCAGTACTTC | CSAETGGFYEQYF
TRBJ1-1 | . | TRBV29-1 | . | TGCAGCGTTGGGTATAAGGTGAACACTGAAGCTTTCTTT | CSVGYKVNTEAFF
TRBJ1-1 | . | TRBV18 | . | TGTGCCAGCTCACCACAGCGGGCTGAAGCTTTCTTT | CASSPQRAEAFF
TRBJ1-1 | . | TRBV29-1 | . | TGCAGCGTTGACGAAGGGGTAGCTTTCTTT | CSVDEGVAFF
TRBJ2-1 | . | TRBV2 | . | TGTGCCAGCAGTGAAGTTAATGGTGGGCCTAGGGACAATGAGCAGTTCTTC | CASSEVNGGPRDNEQFF
TRBJ2-5 | . | TRBV29-1 | . | TGCAGCGCCTCTCGGGGACAACTCCAAGAGACCCAGTACTTC | CSASRGQLQETQYF
TRBJ2-5 | TRBD2 | TRBV29-1 | . | TGCAGCGTACCAATAGGCGGGAGGGCCGGAAAGACCCAGTACTTC | CSVPIGGRAGKTQYF
TRBJ1-5 | TRBD1 | TRBV29-1 | . | TGCAGCGCCGGGACAGGGATAAATCAGCCCCAGCATTTT | CSAGTGINQPQHF
TRBJ2-7 | TRBD1 | TRBV19 | . | TGTGCCAGTAGTCAAGAGGCAGGGGGAGAAATGCGGCAGTACTTC | CASSQEAGGEMRQYF
TRBJ1-2 | . | TRBV20-1 | . | TGCAGTGCTAGTACGGGGGCGTCGACGGGTTTAAATGGCTACACCTTC | CSASTGASTGLNGYTF
TRBJ2-7 | . | TRBV27 | . | TGTGCCAGCAGTAAAGAGGGGCCCTACGAGCAGTACTTC | CASSKEGPYEQYF
TRBJ1-5 | TRBD1 | TRBV29-1 | . | TGCAGCGGGCAACAGGGGTTCGATCAGCCCCAGCATTTT | CSGQQGFDQPQHF
TRBJ2-1 | TRBD2 | TRBV9 | few | TGTGCCAGCAGCCCCCGACTAGCGGGGGGTCATGAGCAGTTCTTC | CASSPRLAGGHEQFF
TRBJ2-1 | TRBD2 | TRBV29-1 | . | TGCAGCGTAGCCGGGACTAGCGGCACCCACAATGAGCAGTTCTTC | CSVAGTSGTHNEQFF
TRBJ2-2 | . | TRBV7-2 | . | TGTGCCAGCAGCTTAGTTCTCGTGGAGCTGTTTTTT | CASSLVLVELFF
TRBJ2-7 | . | TRBV20-1 | once | TGCAGTGCTACCCCCGGGACACCCTCCTACGAGCAGTACTTC | CSATPGTPSYEQYF
TRBJ2-1 | TRBD2 | TRBV12-3/TRBV12-4 | . | TGTGCCAGCAGTCAATTAGCGGGAGTGGGCAATGAGCAGTTCTTC | CASSQLAGVGNEQFF
TRBJ2-7 | TRBD1 | TRBV28 | . | TGTGCCAGCAGCCCAAGGGACAGGGGCTCACCCGAGCAGTACTTC | CASSPRDRGSPEQYF
TRBJ1-1 | . | TRBV7-9 | . | TGTGCCAGCAGCTTATCTTCCCTGAACACTGAAGCTTTCTTT | CASSLSSLNTEAFF
TRBJ2-1 | TRBD2 | TRBV10-3 | . | TGTGCCATCAGTGAGGGGCGGGAGTTGGGCAATGAGCAGTTCTTC | CAISEGRELGNEQFF
TRBJ1-2 | . | TRBV6-4 | once | TGTGCCAGCAGTGGAGGGAAATATGGCTACACCTTC | CASSGGKYGYTF
TRBJ2-7 | TRBD2 | TRBV4-1 | once | TGCGCCAGCAGCCAACCGGGACTAGCGGGAGATGTAGGCTACGAGCAGTACTTC | CASSQPGLAGDVGYEQYF
TRBJ2-5 | . | TRBV28 | . | TGTGCCAGCAGTCCATGGGACATCCAAGAGACCCAGTACTTC | CASSPWDIQETQYF
TRBJ2-4 | . | TRBV7-3 | . | TGTGCCAGCAGCATCCGAGCGAGCTCCCTTAACATTCAGTACTTC | CASSIRASSLNIQYF
TRBJ2-1 | TRBD2 | TRBV20-1 | . | TGCAGTGCTCGACTAGCGGGGGAAGTTGGCAATGAGCAGTTCTTC | CSARLAGEVGNEQFF
TRBJ2-7 | TRBD2 | TRBV9 | few | TGTGCCAGCAGCCCCGGGACTAGCGGGAGGAACGAGCAGTACTTC | CASSPGTSGRNEQYF
TRBJ2-7 | TRBD1 | TRBV12-3/TRBV12-4 | once | TGTGCCAGCAGTCACGGGACAGCTAGCTCCTACGAGCAGTACTTC | CASSHGTASSYEQYF
TRBJ2-3 | . | TRBV29-1 | once | TGCAGCGTTGAAGAACCGAAACCGGGAGCAGATACGCAGTATTTT | CSVEEPKPGADTQYF
TRBJ2-3 | . | TRBV24-1 | . | TGTGCCACCAGTGACAAGCGGAGTAGCACAGATACGCAGTATTTT | CATSDKRSSTDTQYF
TRBJ2-7 | . | TRBV2 | once | TGTGCCAGCAACGGACAGAACTACGAGCAGTACTTC | CASNGQNYEQYF
TRBJ2-3 | TRBD2 | TRBV12-3/TRBV12-4 | . | TGTGCCAGCAGTTCGAATCTAGCGGGGGCGTATGATACGCAGTATTTT | CASSSNLAGAYDTQYF
TRBJ2-1 | TRBD2 | TRBV20-1 | . | TGCAGTGCTGCCACTAGCGGGAGGGGGAATGAGCAGTTCTTC | CSAATSGRGNEQFF
TRBJ2-3 | . | TRBV29-1 | . | TGCAGCGTTGCTCCAGGAGTTTTCACAGATACGCAGTATTTT | CSVAPGVFTDTQYF
TRBJ2-7 | TRBD2 | TRBV9 | . | TGTGCCAGCAGCGTCTCCCCAGCTGTCGGGAGGTACGAGCAGTACTTC | CASSVSPAVGRYEQYF
TRBJ1-2 | . | TRBV20-1 | . | TGCAGTGCTACTCCTACCCCAGATCGTTACTATGGCTACACCTTC | CSATPTPDRYYGYTF
TRBJ1-1 | . | TRBV9 | . | TGTGCCAGCAGCGAGGGTATTACCAGAGGCACTGAAGCTTTCTTT | CASSEGITRGTEAFF